This TCR beta chain emerged from a study of CD8+ T cells in alopecia areata. Study observations and caveats: Expanded CD8+ clones among the top 100, and scalp clonality, were significantly decreased by tofacitinib.

Concerning this clone itself: Antigen: not known.

With 3 bases clipped from V and 14 bases from J, the junction kept 18 bases outside the gene matches. The CDR3 sequence is 16 residues long. Germline-derived CDR1 and CDR2 are SGHNT and YYREEE (reference sequence). Treatment here: oral pan-JAK inhibitor, 5-10 mg twice daily. Sequencing used cDNA as its template, made by extracting RNA and reverse transcribing it. Assay: immunoSEQ multiplex PCR; the TCRdb copy retains only in-frame clones and omits some. Of approximately 210,000 clones listed, 50% to 75% are singletons. The sample here was CD4+ T cells sorted from blood, taken at week 4, from a patient treated with tofacitinib. The sequence was collected from a human donor with alopecia areata. The rearrangement uses TRBV5-4 and TRBJ2-1; 9 nucleotides line up with TRBD2. The CDR3 protein is CASSSPGLATTPSEFF. As DNA, the CDR3 is TGTGCCAGCAGCTCCCCGGGACTAGCAACGACCCCCTCGGAGTTCTTC. The full variable domain, its missing parts supplied by reference TRBV5-4 and TRBJ2-1, is ETGVTQSPTHLIKTRGQQVTLRCSSQSGHNTVSWYQQALGQGPQFIFQYYREEENGRGNFPPRFSGLQFPNYSSELNVNALELDDSALYLCASSSPGLATTPSEFFGPGTRLTVL.